This TCR beta chain was captured in a study of T cells in Graves' hyperthyroidism and ophthalmopathy. Amplification of TCR beta CDR3 regions used RNA as the template. The TCR CDR3 first-round RT-PCR relied on the HTBI primer set. TCRdb independently ran MiXCR on the multiplex PCR reads; one entry per CDR3 protein. The data show about 700,000 distinct CDR3 sequences, with 14% seen just once and 9.5% to 13% held by the top ten. This CDR3 is built from 15 residues. CDR1 is MNHEY, CDR2 SMNVEV, per germline (reference sequence). After removal of 3 bases from V and 5 bases from J, the junction contained 7 bases not matched to a gene. This clonotype showed up many times.

This receptor was obtained from a woman between 18 and 30 years old with Graves' hyperthyroidism. The specimen was blood. V gene TRBV27 combines with J gene TRBJ2-1, with 7 bases lining up with TRBD2. CDR3 DNA sequence: TGTGCCAGCAGTTTTCTAGGACTAGGGAACAATGAGCAGTTCTTC. Translation: CASSFLGLGNNEQFF.